A selection of T cell receptor beta chains follows, all from one sample in a study of T cell repertoires in cytomegalovirus infection. MiXCR was run by TCRdb on the reads, yielding one entry per CDR3 protein. The table lists under 200,000 distinct CDR3 sequences, about a tenth of them singletons, with about 4.6% in the top ten. The sample taken for sequencing was PBMCs. Source of these receptors: a human donor in good health (CMV status not recorded). Some clones in this sample may be carry-over from other donors' samples. The conserved cysteine and the conserved F or W are not part of the CDR3 here. Rows may omit the clone size; those that give it use once, few, many or a size class.

abundance,j_gene,v_gene,CDR3aa
many,TRBJ2-3,TRBV7-2,ASSSDYLSTDTQY
many,TRBJ2-5,TRBV7-2,ASSSIGGSETQY
few,TRBJ1-2,TRBV20-1,SARRAPGTGSGYT
many,TRBJ1-1,TRBV7-2,ASSPPGPEAF
few,TRBJ1-2,TRBV28,ASSSQRTAVGNGYT
many,TRBJ1-2,TRBV6-2/TRBV6-3,ASTRDTNYGYT
NA,TRBJ1-6,TRBV14,ASSQDTGRRSPLH
NA,TRBJ1-4,TRBV28,ASSSFPPSGAGKLF
many,TRBJ1-6,TRBV7-2,ASNTGGGARNSPLH
NA,TRBJ2-3,TRBV11-2,ASSPGSRTDTQY
NA,TRBJ1-1,TRBV5-4,ASSLQGAKGTEAF
many,TRBJ1-6,TRBV4-1,ASSHDGDSSPLH
many,TRBJ1-4,TRBV28,ASSLTVLGKLF
NA,TRBJ1-4,TRBV12-3/TRBV12-4,ASSLPAATNEKLF
many,TRBJ1-2,TRBV7-2,ASTLTSTNYGYT
many,TRBJ2-1,TRBV12-3/TRBV12-4,ASRSGTVNEQF
many,TRBJ1-4,TRBV7-2,ASSQIGRGEKLF
NA,TRBJ2-5,TRBV28,ATFRRENQETQY
NA,TRBJ1-1,TRBV6-5,ASSKRRGRGVNTEAF
many,TRBJ2-7,TRBV12-3/TRBV12-4,ASSITGRVEQY
NA,TRBJ2-1,TRBV28,ASSSPTGTGSNEQF
many,TRBJ2-7,TRBV7-9,ASSPDGSYEQY
NA,TRBJ2-3,TRBV29-1,SVDSSGIADTQY
many,TRBJ2-2,TRBV7-3,ASSPRTDKAGELF
many,TRBJ1-6,TRBV7-2,ASSTPLGDPRGNSPLH
NA,TRBJ1-2,TRBV28,ASSLFYTRGLTTHSYGYT
few,TRBJ2-1,TRBV27,ASSSGQVGYNEQF
few,TRBJ2-2,TRBV19,ASSMEALAGQNTGELF
NA,TRBJ1-1,TRBV7-3,ASSLMRKGQTAF
few,TRBJ2-1,TRBV11-1,ASSLEPGAYNEQF
few,TRBJ2-6,TRBV7-9,ASSLRAVDSGANVLT
many,TRBJ2-7,TRBV4-3,ASSQDPGVGYEQY
few,TRBJ1-6,TRBV15,ATSRATGGFSPLH
NA,TRBJ1-2,TRBV5-1,ASSSGDRGRYTGYT
NA,TRBJ2-1,TRBV25-1,ASSAGPGNEQF
few,TRBJ1-5,TRBV6-2/TRBV6-3,ASCPRQYNQPQH
many,TRBJ2-1,TRBV7-2,ASSLDREREQF
many,TRBJ2-7,TRBV12-3/TRBV12-4,ASSSRQGRY
NA,TRBJ2-1,TRBV5-4,ASRPGLAENNEQF
many,TRBJ2-5,TRBV7-8,ASSPRGAQGRETQY
few,TRBJ2-6,TRBV6-2/TRBV6-3,ASNTISSGANVLT
many,TRBJ2-6,TRBV11-2,ASSSRYPTQGSSGANVLT
NA,TRBJ2-7,TRBV6-2/TRBV6-3,ASSFAVYEQY
many,TRBJ1-2,TRBV7-9,ASSLGGAYYGYT
few,TRBJ1-1,TRBV2,ASSEARGGENTEAF
many,TRBJ1-5,TRBV12-3/TRBV12-4,ASSWVQWGGGGNQPQH
few,TRBJ2-5,TRBV29-1,SVGQGSETQY
many,TRBJ2-2,TRBV7-2,ASSSRNTGELF
many,TRBJ1-6,TRBV6-6,ASSYPSTVYNSPLH
many,TRBJ2-5,TRBV5-1,ASSLQGSQETQY
many,TRBJ1-4,TRBV7-2,ASSLDLGGKLF
few,TRBJ2-5,TRBV28,ASSSPREGSYQETQY
many,TRBJ2-1,TRBV6-1,ASSEVGGGYYNEQF
few,TRBJ2-6,TRBV11-2,ASSLPWTAGVLT
NA,TRBJ1-3,TRBV29-1,SVGGSGNTIY
many,TRBJ1-3,TRBV7-2,ASSTAGGTGNTIY
few,TRBJ1-6,TRBV28,ASSNQDSYNSPLH
many,TRBJ2-7,TRBV27,ASSLGQRTIYEQY
many,TRBJ1-3,TRBV7-2,ASSLGPANSGNTIY